Listed here is a single T cell receptor beta chain. The antigen is not known. From RNA transcripts, TCR beta CDR3 regions were amplified. HTBI primers were used for first-round RT-PCR of the TCR CDR3. TCRdb independently ran MiXCR on the multiplex PCR reads; one entry per CDR3 protein. Here the sample spans around 250,000 distinct CDR3 sequences, around 15% being singletons. These data come from a study of T cells in Graves' hyperthyroidism and ophthalmopathy. Broader study findings: Stable hyperthyroidism was told apart from ophthalmopathy by a model built on 13 V-J features.

Ophthalmopathy patients had moderate-to-severe active disease, CAS ≥3, NOSPECS ≥4, and disease duration under 3 months. Patients showing uncontrolled infection, other autoimmune disease, pregnancy or lactation were ineligible. Fresh peripheral blood, about 9.3 ml, yielded the PBMCs. This CDR3 region has 15 residues. From germline, CDR1 is SEHNR and CDR2 FQNEAQ (reference sequence). The V and J ends lost 5 bases and 8 bases respectively, with 21 bases between them. V usage is TRBV7-9 and J usage is TRBJ1-1; tentatively, D is TRBD1 (6 bases). The material sequenced was blood. The sequence came from a young woman with Graves' ophthalmopathy. CDR3 nucleotide sequence: TGTGCCAGCAGCATCCACGTAGGGACAAATGGAGAAGCTTTCTTT. Translation: CASSIHVGTNGEAFF.